Presented here are 26 T cell receptor beta chains from one specimen sequenced in a study of T cell repertoires in cytomegalovirus infection. No antigen has been assigned to these receptors. A single record per CDR3 protein comes from TCRdb applying MiXCR to the reads. Here the sample spans 100,000 or so distinct CDR3 sequences, around 40% being singletons. Sequencing was performed on CD8+ T cells from cultured PBMCs, taken from culture after CMV antigen stimulation. These TCRs come from a human donor in good health (CMV status not recorded). Some clones in this sample may be carry-over from other donors' samples.

This chain links TRBV5-4 with TRBJ2-7, with TRBD1 identical over 10 bases. Germline CDR1 reads SGHNT; CDR2 reads YYREEE (reference sequence). CDR3 length: 15 amino acids. Germline trimming cut 4 bases from V and 5 bases from J; bases unmatched to any gene: 9. The CDR3 spells CASSQPGQGSNEQYF. DNA of the CDR3: TGTGCCAGCAGCCAGCCGGGACAGGGGTCAAACGAGCAGTACTTC.

Only a few counts were recorded for this clonotype. The chain carries TRBV5-4 and TRBJ1-6; unclear D gene. This CDR3 is built from 16 residues. V lost 0 bases to trimming and J lost 8 bases, with 15 bases between them. Germline lookup yields CDR1 SGHNT and CDR2 YYREEE (reference sequence). CDR3 sequence (DNA): TGTGCCAGCAGCTTGGACGGCAGTCCGGCCGATTCACCCCTCCACTTT. This encodes CASSLDGSPADSPLHF.

The chain combines TRBV6-5 with TRBJ2-7; D may be TRBD1 (6 bases). V shed 5 bases and J shed 3 bases, with 8 bases lying between them. The length of the CDR3 is 12 residues. The germline CDR1 and CDR2 sequences are MNHEY and SVGAGI. Here the CDR3 reads CASSQQGYEQYF. Here the CDR3 DNA reads TGTGCCAGCAGTCAACAGGGCTACGAGCAGTACTTC.

V gene TRBV19 combines with J gene TRBJ2-7, with TRBD1 identical over 8 bases. The germline V gene has CDR1 LNHDA and CDR2 SQIVND (reference sequence). The CDR3 has 14 amino acids. V was pared by 7 bases and J by 3 bases, with 8 bases of the junction left unmatched. DNA for the CDR3: TGTGCCAGTATTATTGGGGACAGGATCTACGAGCAGTACTTC. It codes for CASIIGDRIYEQYF.

This sequence joins TRBV6-5 and TRBJ2-7, with D possibly being TRBD1 or TRBD2 (5 bases each). The CDR3 is 13 residues long. The ends were cut back, 5 bases at V and 7 bases at J, with 15 bases in the middle. Germline V gene sequence: CDR1 MNHEY, CDR2 SVGAGI. The CDR3: CASSPGRVWEQYF. Written as DNA, the CDR3 is TGTGCCAGCAGTCCGGGACGGGTCTGGGAGCAGTACTTC.

This clonotype has at least ten counts. The chain's CDR3 is CASSLDRDYGYTF. CDR3 nucleotides: TGTGCCAGCAGCTTGGACAGGGACTATGGCTACACCTTC. The chain couples TRBV5-6 to TRBJ1-2, with D perhaps matching TRBD1 (6 bases). V dropped 0 bases and J dropped 3 bases, with 6 bases sitting between them. Per germline, CDR1 SGHDT and CDR2 YYEEEE. CDR3 length equals 13 residues.

This clonotype was detected many times. V usage is TRBV7-2 and J usage is TRBJ1-1; D is uncertain. V lost 7 bases to trimming and J lost 4 bases, with 13 bases between them. This CDR3 contains 13 residues. Germline loops: CDR1 SGHTA, CDR2 FQGNSA. The CDR3 reads CASNVAKGTEAFF. The DNA of the CDR3 is TGTGCCAGCAATGTGGCGAAGGGCACTGAAGCTTTCTTT.

The chain is built from TRBV6-5 and TRBJ1-2; TRBD1 agrees at 8 bases. CDR1 and CDR2 from the germline V gene are MNHEY and SVGAGI. The CDR3 loop spans 17 amino acids. The junction had 11 bases not matched to a gene; V was cut back by 5 bases and J by 0 bases. The CDR3 DNA reads TGTGCCAGCAGTATTAATGTGGGACAGGCGACTAACTATGGCTACACCTTC. Amino acids: CASSINVGQATNYGYTF.

A word on this clonotype: Germline and junction disagree at one end, which may indicate a read error. The chain uses TRBV6-6 and TRBJ1-3, with a tentative D call TRBD1 (5 bases). The V gene's germline CDR1 is MNHNY and CDR2 SVGAGI (reference sequence). The CDR3 length is 11 residues. The CDR3 region is CATSLGDTIYF. The CDR3 coding sequence is TGTGCCACCAGTTTAGGGGACACCATATATTTT.

In regard to this clonotype: One end of the junction is discordant with germline, which a read error may explain. This chain connects TRBV29-1 to TRBJ1-2; D possibly corresponds to TRBD1 (6 bases). Germline V CDR1 and CDR2: SQVTM, ANQGSEA. There are 17 residues in the CDR3. Here the CDR3 DNA reads TGCAGCATTGAAACTTGGCAGGGGCGTTCCGTATCCTATGGCTACACCTTC. Encoded protein: CSIETWQGRSVSYGYTF.

This clonotype has just a few counts. The chain combines TRBV27 with TRBJ2-3; TRBD2 matches 11 bases. The V gene's germline CDR1 is MNHEY and CDR2 SMNVEV (reference sequence). This CDR3 is built from 15 residues. Unmatched junction bases numbered 1, after V lost 2 bases and J lost 3 bases. This CDR3 reads CASSLLAGGTDTQYF. CDR3 nucleotide sequence: TGTGCCAGCAGTTTACTAGCGGGGGGTACAGATACGCAGTATTTT.

This clonotype appeared many times. The chain uses TRBV7-3 and TRBJ2-3; tentative D call: TRBD2 (7 bases). The CDR3 sequence is 15 residues long. Germline CDR1 is SGHTA and CDR2 is FQGTGA. V lost 5 bases, J lost 5 bases, and 17 bases lay in between. CDR3 nucleotide sequence: TGTGCCAGCAGCCGGGGAGGGGGGCTGGGAGATACGCAGTATTTT. Translation gives CASSRGGGLGDTQYF. Full variable domain (rest looked up from reference TRBV7-3 and TRBJ2-3): GAGVSQTPSNKVTEKGKYVELRCDPISGHTALYWYRQSLGQGPEFLIYFQGTGAADDSGLPNDRFFAVRPEGSVSTLKIQRTERGDSAVYLCASSRGGGLGDTQYFGPGTRLTVL.

The rearrangement links TRBV12-5 to TRBJ2-4; D may be TRBD2 (6 bases). This CDR3 is 14 amino acids long. V lost 6 bases to trimming and J lost 8 bases, with 17 bases between them. Germline V gene sequence: CDR1 LGHNT, CDR2 FRNRAP. CDR3 coding DNA: TGTGCTAGTGGCCAGGTGGGGGGTGGGGACATTCAGTACTTC. Encoded protein: CASGQVGGGDIQYF.

The chain recombines TRBV5-1 with TRBJ2-1, with D unclear. The CDR3 totals 16 residues. Trimming took off 1 base at V and 3 bases at J, with 14 bases between the two ends. Germline V gene data show CDR1 as SGHRS and CDR2 as YFSETQ. The CDR3 DNA reads TGCGCCAGCAGCTTGACCGGCCGACCCCTCTACAATGAGCAGTTCTTC. Translating it yields CASSLTGRPLYNEQFF.

Regarding this clonotype: This may stem from a read error, because a much larger clone lies one nucleotide away. The rearrangement joins TRBV28 to TRBJ1-1, with D possibly being TRBD1 (6 bases). The CDR3 sequence is 14 residues long. CDR1 and CDR2 from the germline V gene are MDHEN and SYDVKM. Trimming shortened V by 2 bases and J by 12 bases, and 19 bases separated the two germline ends. The chain's CDR3 is CASSLGPQPGEPFF. DNA for the CDR3: TGTGCCAGCAGTTTAGGGCCTCAACCAGGGGAGCCTTTCTTT.

This clonotype has ten or more counts. The chain is built from TRBV9 and TRBJ2-5, with D possibly TRBD2 on 5 matching bases. The CDR3 has 14 amino acids. The germline gives CDR1 SGDLS, CDR2 YYNGEE. V gave up 4 bases and J gave up 0 bases, with 10 bases separating them. The CDR3 DNA sequence: TGTGCCAGCAGCCCGTCGGGAAACCAAGAGACCCAGTACTTC. Amino acid sequence: CASSPSGNQETQYF. Looking up the rest from reference TRBV9 and TRBJ2-5 gives the full variable domain: DSGVTQTPKHLITATGQRVTLRCSPRSGDLSVYWYQQSLDQGLQFLIQYYNGEERAKGNILERFSAQQFPDLHSELNLSSLELGDSALYFCASSPSGNQETQYFGPGTRLLVL.

This rearrangement joins TRBV6-1 to TRBJ1-2; 8 bases align to TRBD1. Per germline, CDR1 MNHNS and CDR2 SASEGT. V was clipped by 0 bases and J by 4 bases; unmatched bases: 7. This CDR3 has 16 amino acids. The CDR3 DNA sequence: TGTGCCAGCAGTGAAGCGCTGGCCGGGACAGGCTATGGCTACACCTTC. This sequence encodes CASSEALAGTGYGYTF.

J is TRBJ2-1 and V is TRBV19; D call uncertain. The CDR3 runs to 11 residues. V was shortened by 7 bases and J by 6 bases, with 7 bases between the two germline ends. Per germline, CDR1 LNHDA and CDR2 SQIVND (reference sequence). Here the CDR3 reads CASTLLNEQFF. In nucleotides, the CDR3 is TGTGCCAGTACGTTACTCAATGAGCAGTTCTTC.

This sequence joins TRBV5-6 and TRBJ1-2, with D unclear. The V end was cut by 2 bases, the J end by 0 bases, with 11 bases between. CDR3 length: 15 residues. Germline CDR1 SGHDT, CDR2 YYEEEE. The CDR3: CASSLQSLANYGYTF. In DNA form, the CDR3 reads TGTGCCAGCAGCTTACAGAGCCTCGCTAACTATGGCTACACCTTC.

The rearrangement joins TRBV7-3 to TRBJ2-2; D may be TRBD2 (7 bases). From germline, CDR1 is SGHTA and CDR2 FQGTGA. There are 15 residues in the CDR3. Trimming left V 1 base short and J 5 bases short, with 11 bases between. The chain's CDR3 is CASSLIGGRTGELFF. CDR3 coding DNA: TGTGCCAGCAGCTTAATCGGGGGGCGGACCGGGGAGCTGTTTTTT.

This clonotype was seen more than once but under ten times. V gene TRBV28 combines with J gene TRBJ2-5; 9 bases are a match to TRBD2. V lost 5 bases, J lost 5 bases, and 12 bases stayed unmatched. CDR1 is MDHEN and CDR2 is SYDVKM in the germline V gene. The CDR3 consists of 16 residues. CDR3 in DNA: TGTGCCAGCAGTGATCCGGGACTAGCTTTTTTGGAGACCCAGTACTTC. Translating gives CASSDPGLAFLETQYF.

The V gene is TRBV15, the J gene TRBJ1-1, with a weak D call TRBD1 (5 bases). Trimming removed 8 bases from V and 4 bases from J, with 17 bases in between. Germline CDR1 and CDR2: LNHNV and YYDKDF (reference sequence). CDR3 size: 14 residues. As DNA, the CDR3 is TGTGCCACCTCCGTAGGGACCCTGGGCACTGAAGCTTTCTTT. It specifies CATSVGTLGTEAFF.

V usage is TRBV6-5 and J usage is TRBJ1-1; 7 nucleotides agree with TRBD1. V shed 6 bases, J shed 4 bases, and the junction held 5 bases outside the gene matches. The CDR3 is 13 amino acids. Per germline, CDR1 MNHEY and CDR2 SVGAGI. In nucleotides, the CDR3 is TGTGCCAGCAGGCTTGCAGGGGGCACTGAAGCTTTCTTT. The encoded protein is CASRLAGGTEAFF.

The chain couples TRBV9 to TRBJ2-1; 8 bases map to TRBD2. Germline CDR1 and CDR2: SGDLS and YYNGEE. J lost 12 bases, V lost 0 bases, and 11 bases had no gene match. The CDR3 sequence is 15 residues long. Here the CDR3 reads CASSVVGSGAPVQFF. The CDR3 region has the DNA TGTGCCAGCAGCGTAGTGGGTAGCGGGGCGCCGGTGCAGTTCTTC.

The chain links TRBV7-9 to TRBJ1-5; D gene uncertain. This CDR3 spans 15 amino acids. V was clipped by 5 bases and J by 0 bases, with 11 bases between them. Germline V gives CDR1 SEHNR, CDR2 FQNEAQ (reference sequence). DNA of the CDR3: TGTGCCAGCAGCGTCAATGGGGATAGCAATCAGCCCCAGCATTTT. Protein product: CASSVNGDSNQPQHF.

CDR3 coding DNA: TGTGCCAGCAGCTTATTCCGCGCTGAAGCTTTCTTT. Protein product: CASSLFRAEAFF. The rearrangement uses TRBV13 and TRBJ1-1; unclear D gene. Trimming stripped 2 bases from V and 6 bases from J, with 7 bases between. CDR1 and CDR2 from the germline V gene are PRHDT and FYEKMQ (reference sequence). This CDR3 contains 12 residues. Full variable domain (remainder filled in from reference TRBV13 and TRBJ1-1): AAGVIQSPRHLIKEKRETATLKCYPIPRHDTVYWYQQGPGQDPQFLISFYEKMQSDKGSIPDRFSAQQFSDYHSELNMSSLELGDSALYFCASSLFRAEAFFGQGTRLTVV.